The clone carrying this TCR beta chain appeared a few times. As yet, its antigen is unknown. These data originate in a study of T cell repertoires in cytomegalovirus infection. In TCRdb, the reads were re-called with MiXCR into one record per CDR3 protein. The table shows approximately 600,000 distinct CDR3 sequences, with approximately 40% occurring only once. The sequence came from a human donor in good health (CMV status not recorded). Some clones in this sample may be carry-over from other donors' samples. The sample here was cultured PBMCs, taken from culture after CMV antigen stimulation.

Here the CDR3 reads CASSLWIRGMGSTDTQYF. CDR3 nucleotides: TGTGCCAGCAGTTTATGGATACGGGGGATGGGAAGCACAGATACGCAGTATTTT. This chain uses TRBV27 with TRBJ2-3, with D perhaps matching TRBD2 (6 bases). Germline loops: CDR1 MNHEY, CDR2 SMNVEV (reference sequence). Trimming stripped 1 base from V and 0 bases from J, with 17 bases between. CDR3 size: 18 residues.